The entry below describes one T cell receptor (beta chain). Some clones are missing from TCRdb's copy, which holds only in-frame ones; the method was immunoSEQ multiplex PCR. The sample consists of about 32,000 clones, around 89% of them appearing once. This sample is drawn from a study of PD-1 blockade in classical Hodgkin lymphoma. Time point: newly diagnosed, previously untreated cHL patient sample. Magnetic negative selection was used to purify CD4+ T cells from thawed PBMCs. The sequence was collected from a human donor with classical Hodgkin lymphoma. The sample taken for sequencing was CD4+ T cells from blood.

The CDR3: CASSSLGTEQFF. In DNA form, the CDR3 reads TGCGCCAGCAGCTCCCTGGGGACAGAGCAGTTCTTC. This chain uses TRBV5-1 with TRBJ2-1; weak D call: TRBD1 (6 bases). Deletions cut 3 bases from V and 10 bases from J, with 11 bases between. The CDR3 contains 12 residues. Germline loops: CDR1 SGHRS, CDR2 YFSETQ.